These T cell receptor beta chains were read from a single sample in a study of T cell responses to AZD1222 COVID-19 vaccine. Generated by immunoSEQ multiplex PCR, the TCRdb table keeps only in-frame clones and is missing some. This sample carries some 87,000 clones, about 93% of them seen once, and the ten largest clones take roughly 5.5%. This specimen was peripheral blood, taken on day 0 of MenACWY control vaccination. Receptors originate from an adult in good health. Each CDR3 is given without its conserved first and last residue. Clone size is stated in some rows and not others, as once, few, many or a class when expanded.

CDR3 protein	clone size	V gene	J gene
ASSLVAGEGTEAF	NA	TRBV7-2	TRBJ1-1
ASSSPQRGSTPSSYNEQF	NA	TRBV28	TRBJ2-1
ASSSPGGGWNNEQF	NA	TRBV7-2	TRBJ2-1
ASSLAGGISYEQY	once	TRBV5-1	TRBJ2-7
ASVVSRDNQPQH	NA	TRBV2	TRBJ1-5
ASSWDGYNSPLH	NA	TRBV5-1	TRBJ1-6
ASMEVWLAKNIQY	once	TRBV6-5	TRBJ2-4
ASSQDVSISGTVDEKLF	NA	TRBV4-2	TRBJ1-4
ASSQGRGGGAEEQF	NA	TRBV4-2	TRBJ2-1
ASSRGQAAGYEQY	NA	TRBV5-1	TRBJ2-7
ASRMETGFEQPQH	NA	TRBV19	TRBJ1-5
ASSLDRGLYEQY	NA	TRBV11-2	TRBJ2-7
ATGDRGNTIY	few	TRBV24-1	TRBJ1-3
ASTRWREGQPQH	NA	TRBV28	TRBJ1-5
ASSLEAGTSGALTDTQY	NA	TRBV7-2	TRBJ2-3
ASSPGMNTEAF	NA	TRBV19	TRBJ1-1
ASSYLADYEQY	NA	TRBV6-6	TRBJ2-7
ASSLDRTTTYHEQY	NA	TRBV11-2	TRBJ2-7
ASSDRLGGEETQY	once	TRBV2	TRBJ2-5
ASSPGRGKTEAF	NA	TRBV5-8	TRBJ1-1
ASSPRTGTNYGYT	NA	TRBV9	TRBJ1-2
ASSPGTGATYEQY	NA	TRBV18	TRBJ2-7
ASRTGTGEATQY	NA	TRBV2	TRBJ2-5
ASSLNYGYT	NA	TRBV19	TRBJ1-2
ASSIDRETQY	NA	TRBV19	TRBJ2-5
ASSQTDKPPEAF	NA	TRBV3-1/TRBV3-2	TRBJ1-1
ASSLVGRNTGELF	NA	TRBV5-4	TRBJ2-2
ASRTRLGTGNEKLF	NA	TRBV5-5	TRBJ1-4
ASSIGTGFTEAF	NA	TRBV2	TRBJ1-1
ASSLGDEKLF	NA	TRBV5-6	TRBJ1-4
ASSLQASGREGEQF	NA	TRBV7-6	TRBJ2-1
AISESFGPEAF	NA	TRBV10-3	TRBJ1-1
ASSPDRGGETQY	NA	TRBV18	TRBJ2-5
ASSPLQFSNQPQH	NA	TRBV28	TRBJ1-5
ASRDWATNEKLF	NA	TRBV28	TRBJ1-4
ASREAGKNTEAF	NA	TRBV10-1	TRBJ1-1
ASSQAGGLASREF	NA	TRBV3-1/TRBV3-2	TRBJ2-1
ASSSRRGYT	NA	TRBV28	TRBJ1-2
ATSPEGTEAF	NA	TRBV24-1	TRBJ1-1
ASSPTSGFRELF	NA	TRBV10-1	TRBJ2-2
ASSLDGVTEQY	NA	TRBV5-1	TRBJ2-7
ASSASTGIKNIQY	NA	TRBV5-1	TRBJ2-4
ASRPTPGDGANVLT	once	TRBV5-1	TRBJ2-6
ATSREGSQETQY	NA	TRBV15	TRBJ2-5